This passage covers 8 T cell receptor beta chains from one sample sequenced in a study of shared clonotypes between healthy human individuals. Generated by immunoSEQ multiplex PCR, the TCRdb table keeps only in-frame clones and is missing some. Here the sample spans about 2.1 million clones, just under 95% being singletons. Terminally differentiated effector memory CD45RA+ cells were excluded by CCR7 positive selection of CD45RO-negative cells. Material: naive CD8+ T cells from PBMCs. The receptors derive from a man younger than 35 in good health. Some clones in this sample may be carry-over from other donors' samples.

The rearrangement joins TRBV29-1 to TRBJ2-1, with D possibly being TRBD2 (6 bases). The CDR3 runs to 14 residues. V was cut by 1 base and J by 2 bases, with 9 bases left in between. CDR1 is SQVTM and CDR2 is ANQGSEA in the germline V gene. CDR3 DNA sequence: TGCAGCGTTGAAGGACTAGGGACCTACAATGAGCAGTTCTTC. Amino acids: CSVEGLGTYNEQFF.

The CDR3 DNA sequence: TGTGCCAGCAATCCAAGGACAGGGAGTGATACGCAGTATTTT. Residues: CASNPRTGSDTQYF. The V call is TRBV13, the J call TRBJ2-3, with 8 positions matching TRBD1. This CDR3 is 14 amino acids long. V lost 7 bases, J lost 6 bases, and 9 bases stayed unmatched. Germline V gene lookup returns CDR1 PRHDT and CDR2 FYEKMQ (reference sequence). Drawing the rest from reference TRBV13 and TRBJ2-3, the complete variable domain is AAGVIQSPRHLIKEKRETATLKCYPIPRHDTVYWYQQGPGQDPQFLISFYEKMQSDKGSIPDRFSAQQFSDYHSELNMSSLELGDSALYFCASNPRTGSDTQYFGPGTRLTVL.

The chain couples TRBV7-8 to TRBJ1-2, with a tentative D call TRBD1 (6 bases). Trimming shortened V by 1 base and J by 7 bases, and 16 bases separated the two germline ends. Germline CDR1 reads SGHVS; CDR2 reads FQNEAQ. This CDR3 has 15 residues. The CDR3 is CASSLVDGGKGGYTF. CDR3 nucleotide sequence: TGTGCCAGCAGCTTAGTTGACGGGGGCAAAGGTGGCTACACCTTC.

CDR3 loop: CASSPQDFTHYEQYF. For the CDR3, the DNA is TGCGCCAGCAGCCCTCAGGACTTTACCCACTACGAGCAGTACTTC. The chain recombines TRBV4-1 with TRBJ2-7, with D possibly being TRBD2 (5 bases). The CDR3 runs to 15 residues. CDR1 and CDR2 (germline): MGHRA, YSYEKL. The V and J ends lost 4 bases and 3 bases respectively, with 16 bases between them.

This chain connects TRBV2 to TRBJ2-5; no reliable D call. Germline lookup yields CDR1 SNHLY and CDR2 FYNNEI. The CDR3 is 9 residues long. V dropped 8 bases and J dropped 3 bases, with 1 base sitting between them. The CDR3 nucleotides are TGTGCCAGCGAAGAGACCCAGTACTTC. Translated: CASEETQYF.

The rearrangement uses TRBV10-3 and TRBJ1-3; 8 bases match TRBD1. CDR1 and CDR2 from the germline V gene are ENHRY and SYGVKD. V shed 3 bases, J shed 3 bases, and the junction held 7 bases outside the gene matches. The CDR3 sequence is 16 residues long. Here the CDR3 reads CAISDFQGAGGNTIYF. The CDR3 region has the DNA TGTGCCATCAGTGATTTCCAGGGGGCAGGTGGAAACACCATATATTTT.

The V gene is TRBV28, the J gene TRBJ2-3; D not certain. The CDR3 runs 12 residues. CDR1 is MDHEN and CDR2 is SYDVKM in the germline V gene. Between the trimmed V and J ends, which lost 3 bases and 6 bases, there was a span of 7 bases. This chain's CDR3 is CASSFFPDTQYF. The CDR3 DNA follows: TGTGCCAGCAGTTTCTTTCCGGATACGCAGTATTTT.

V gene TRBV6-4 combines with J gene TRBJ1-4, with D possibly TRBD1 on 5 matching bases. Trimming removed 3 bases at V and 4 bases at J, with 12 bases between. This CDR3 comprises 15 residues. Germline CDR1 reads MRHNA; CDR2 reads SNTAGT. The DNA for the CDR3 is TGTGCCAGCAGTGAATCCGGGACGGTTAATGAAAAACTGTTTTTT. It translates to CASSESGTVNEKLFF.